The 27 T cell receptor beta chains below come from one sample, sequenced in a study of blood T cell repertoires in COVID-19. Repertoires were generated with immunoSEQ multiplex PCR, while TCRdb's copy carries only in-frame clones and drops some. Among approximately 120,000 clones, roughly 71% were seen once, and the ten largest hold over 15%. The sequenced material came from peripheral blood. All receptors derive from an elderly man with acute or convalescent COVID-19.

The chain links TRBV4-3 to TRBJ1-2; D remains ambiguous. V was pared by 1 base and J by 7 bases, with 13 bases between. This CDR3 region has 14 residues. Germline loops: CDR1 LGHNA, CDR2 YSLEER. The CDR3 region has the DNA TGCGCCAGCAGCCAAGGTTGGGCAGCCGGTGGCTACACCTTC. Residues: CASSQGWAAGGYTF.

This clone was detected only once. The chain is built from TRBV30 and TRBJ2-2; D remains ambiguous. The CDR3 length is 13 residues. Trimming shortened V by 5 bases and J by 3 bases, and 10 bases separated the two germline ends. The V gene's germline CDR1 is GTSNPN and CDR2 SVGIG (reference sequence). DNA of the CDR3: TGTGCCTGGTCAGGTATCGACACCGGGGAGCTGTTTTTT. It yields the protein CAWSGIDTGELFF.

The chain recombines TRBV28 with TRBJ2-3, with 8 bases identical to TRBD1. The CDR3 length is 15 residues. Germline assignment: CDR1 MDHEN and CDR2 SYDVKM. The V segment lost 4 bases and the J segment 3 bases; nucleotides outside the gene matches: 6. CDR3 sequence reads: CASSSPGQGTDTQYF. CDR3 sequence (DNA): TGTGCCAGCAGTTCACCCGGACAGGGAACAGATACGCAGTATTTT. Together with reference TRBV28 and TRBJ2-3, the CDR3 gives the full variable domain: DVKVTQSSRYLVKRTGEKVFLECVQDMDHENMFWYRQDPGLGLRLIYFSYDVKMKEKGDIPEGYSVSREKKERFSLILESASTNQTSMYLCASSSPGQGTDTQYFGPGTRLTVL.

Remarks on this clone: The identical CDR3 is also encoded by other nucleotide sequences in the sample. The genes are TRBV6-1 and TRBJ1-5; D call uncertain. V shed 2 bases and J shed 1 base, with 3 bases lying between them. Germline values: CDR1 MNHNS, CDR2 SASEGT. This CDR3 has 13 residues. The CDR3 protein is CASSELSNQPQHF. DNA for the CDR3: TGTGCCAGCAGTGAACTGAGCAATCAGCCCCAGCATTTT.

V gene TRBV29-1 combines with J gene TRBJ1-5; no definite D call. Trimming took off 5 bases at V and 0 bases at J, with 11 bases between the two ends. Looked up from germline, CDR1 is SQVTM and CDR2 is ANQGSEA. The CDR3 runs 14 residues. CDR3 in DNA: TGCAGCGTTCTCTTTAGAGATAGCAATCAGCCCCAGCATTTT. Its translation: CSVLFRDSNQPQHF.

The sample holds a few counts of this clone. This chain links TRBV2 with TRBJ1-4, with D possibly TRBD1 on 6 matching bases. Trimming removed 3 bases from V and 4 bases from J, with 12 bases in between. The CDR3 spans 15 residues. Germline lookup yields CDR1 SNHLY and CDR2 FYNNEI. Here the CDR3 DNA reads TGTGCCAGCAGTGAGAGACAGGCCGTTAATGAAAAACTGTTTTTT. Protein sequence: CASSERQAVNEKLFF.

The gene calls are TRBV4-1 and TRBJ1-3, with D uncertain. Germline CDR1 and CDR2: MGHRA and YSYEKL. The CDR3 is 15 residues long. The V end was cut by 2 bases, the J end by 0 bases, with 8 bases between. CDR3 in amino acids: CASSQLQLSGNTIYF. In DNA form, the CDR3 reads TGCGCCAGCAGCCAACTACAGCTCTCTGGAAACACCATATATTTT.

The CDR3 DNA is TGTGCCAGCAGCCTTGGACTAGCGGGGGGGACAGAGACCCAGTACTTC. The encoded protein is CASSLGLAGGTETQYF. The V call is TRBV13, the J call TRBJ2-5, with TRBD2 identical over 15 bases. V shed 5 bases, J shed 4 bases, and the junction held 5 bases outside the gene matches. The CDR3 has 16 residues. Germline-derived CDR1 and CDR2 are PRHDT and FYEKMQ (reference sequence).

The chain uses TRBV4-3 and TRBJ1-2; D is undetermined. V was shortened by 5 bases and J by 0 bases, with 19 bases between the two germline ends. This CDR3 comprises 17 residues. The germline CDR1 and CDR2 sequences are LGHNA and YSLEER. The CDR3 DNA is TGCGCCAGCAGCGGCCGAGAGGGTGCAGGCGCTAACTATGGCTACACCTTC. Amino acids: CASSGREGAGANYGYTF.

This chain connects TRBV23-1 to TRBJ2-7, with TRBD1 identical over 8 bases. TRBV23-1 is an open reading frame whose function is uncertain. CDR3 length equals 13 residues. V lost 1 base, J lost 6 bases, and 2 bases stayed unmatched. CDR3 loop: CASSQFDRGEQYF. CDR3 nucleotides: TGCGCCAGCAGTCAATTCGACAGGGGCGAGCAGTACTTC.

CDR3 protein: CASSLEGLGNTEAFF. In DNA, the CDR3 is TGTGCCAGCAGCTTAGAGGGCCTGGGGAACACTGAAGCTTTCTTT. The chain has TRBV11-2 and TRBJ1-1, with D hard to call. Germline-derived CDR1 and CDR2 are SGHAT and FQNNGV. The CDR3 is 15 residues long. Deletions cut 0 bases from V and 1 base from J, with 9 bases between.

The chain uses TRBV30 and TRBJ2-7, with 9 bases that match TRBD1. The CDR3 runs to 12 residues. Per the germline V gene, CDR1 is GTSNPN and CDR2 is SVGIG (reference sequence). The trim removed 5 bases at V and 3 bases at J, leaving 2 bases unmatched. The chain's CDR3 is CAWGQGIYEQYF. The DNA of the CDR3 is TGTGCCTGGGGACAGGGGATCTACGAGCAGTACTTC.

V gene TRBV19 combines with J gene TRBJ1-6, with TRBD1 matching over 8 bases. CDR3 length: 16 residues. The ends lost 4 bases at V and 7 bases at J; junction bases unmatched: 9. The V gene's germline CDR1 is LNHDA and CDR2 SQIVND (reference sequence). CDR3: CASSTHPRQGNSPLHF. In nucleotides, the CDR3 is TGTGCCAGTAGTACCCACCCTAGACAGGGGAATTCACCCCTCCACTTT.

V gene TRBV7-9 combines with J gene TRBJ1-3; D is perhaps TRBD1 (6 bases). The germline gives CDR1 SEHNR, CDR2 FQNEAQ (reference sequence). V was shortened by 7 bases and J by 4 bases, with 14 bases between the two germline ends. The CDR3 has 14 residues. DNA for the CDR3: TGTGCCAGCACCCTGACAGGCTCGGGAAACACCATATATTTT. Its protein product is CASTLTGSGNTIYF.

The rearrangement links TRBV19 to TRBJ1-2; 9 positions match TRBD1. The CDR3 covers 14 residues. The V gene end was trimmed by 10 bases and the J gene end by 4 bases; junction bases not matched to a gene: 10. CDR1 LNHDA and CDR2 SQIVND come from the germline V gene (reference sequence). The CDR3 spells CATAGGTGIYGYTF. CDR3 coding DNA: TGTGCCACTGCCGGGGGGACAGGGATCTATGGCTACACCTTC.

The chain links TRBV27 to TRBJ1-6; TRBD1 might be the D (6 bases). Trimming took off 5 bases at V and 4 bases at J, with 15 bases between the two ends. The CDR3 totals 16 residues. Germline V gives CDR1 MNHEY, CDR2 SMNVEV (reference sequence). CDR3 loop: CASSPRTDVYNSPLHF. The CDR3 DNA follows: TGTGCCAGCAGTCCGCGGACAGACGTTTATAATTCACCCCTCCACTTT.

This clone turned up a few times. DNA of the CDR3: TGCGCCAGCAGCCAGGCAGGGTTGATAACCGAGCAGTACTTC. It yields the protein CASSQAGLITEQYF. The chain carries TRBV4-1 and TRBJ2-7; possibly TRBD1 for D (5 bases). The germline gives CDR1 MGHRA, CDR2 YSYEKL. The CDR3 is made up of 14 amino acids. V was cut by 3 bases and J by 6 bases, with 15 bases left in between.

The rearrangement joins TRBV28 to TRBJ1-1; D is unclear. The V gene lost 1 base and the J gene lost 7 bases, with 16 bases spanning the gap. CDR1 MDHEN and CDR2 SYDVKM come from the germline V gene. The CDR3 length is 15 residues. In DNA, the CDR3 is TGTGCCAGCAGTTTATTGATCGGCGGGAGGTATGAAGCTTTCTTT. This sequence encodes CASSLLIGGRYEAFF. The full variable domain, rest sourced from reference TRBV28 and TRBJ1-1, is DVKVTQSSRYLVKRTGEKVFLECVQDMDHENMFWYRQDPGLGLRLIYFSYDVKMKEKGDIPEGYSVSREKKERFSLILESASTNQTSMYLCASSLLIGGRYEAFFGQGTRLTVV.

CDR3 protein: CASSSGLAGRLDTQYF. In nucleotides, the CDR3 is TGTGCCAGCAGCTCAGGACTAGCGGGGCGCCTGGATACGCAGTATTTT. The rearrangement uses TRBV11-1 and TRBJ2-3; 12 bases align to TRBD2. Per germline, CDR1 SGHAT and CDR2 FQDESV (reference sequence). This CDR3 spans 16 amino acids. V shed 4 bases and J 6 bases; nucleotides not matched to a gene: 8.

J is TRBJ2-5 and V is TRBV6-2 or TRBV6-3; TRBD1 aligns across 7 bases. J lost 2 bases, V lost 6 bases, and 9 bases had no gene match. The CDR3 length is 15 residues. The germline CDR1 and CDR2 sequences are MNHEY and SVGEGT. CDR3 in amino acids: CASSPGQLLQETQYF. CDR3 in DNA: TGTGCCAGCAGCCCGGGACAGTTATTACAAGAGACCCAGTACTTC.

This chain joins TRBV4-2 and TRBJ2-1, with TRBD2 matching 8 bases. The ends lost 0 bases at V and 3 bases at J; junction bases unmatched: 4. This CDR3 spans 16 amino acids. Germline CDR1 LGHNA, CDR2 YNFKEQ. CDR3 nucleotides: TGTGCCAGCAGCCAAGAGACGGGGGGGTTCTACAATGAGCAGTTCTTC. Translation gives CASSQETGGFYNEQFF.

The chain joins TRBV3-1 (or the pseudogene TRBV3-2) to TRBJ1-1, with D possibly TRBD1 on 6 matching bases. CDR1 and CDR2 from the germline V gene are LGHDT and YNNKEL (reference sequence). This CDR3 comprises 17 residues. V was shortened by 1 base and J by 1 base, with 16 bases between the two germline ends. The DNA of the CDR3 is TGTGCCAGCAGCCAAGGGCAGGGGAGTAGCAGGAACACTGAAGCTTTCTTT. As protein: CASSQGQGSSRNTEAFF.

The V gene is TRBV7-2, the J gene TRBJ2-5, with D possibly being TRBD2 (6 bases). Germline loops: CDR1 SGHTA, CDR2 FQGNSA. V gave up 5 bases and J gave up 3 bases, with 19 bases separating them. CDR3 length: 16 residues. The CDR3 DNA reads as TGTGCCAGCAGCACTGGCGCGGGGCCGAGGGAAGAGACCCAGTACTTC. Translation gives CASSTGAGPREETQYF.

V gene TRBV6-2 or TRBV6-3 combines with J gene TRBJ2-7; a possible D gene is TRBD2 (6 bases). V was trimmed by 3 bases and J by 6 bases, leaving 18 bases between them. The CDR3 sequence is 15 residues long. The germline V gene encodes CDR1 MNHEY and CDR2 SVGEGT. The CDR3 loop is CASSYSQGLALEQYF. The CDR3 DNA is TGTGCCAGCAGTTATTCCCAGGGACTGGCGCTCGAGCAGTACTTC.

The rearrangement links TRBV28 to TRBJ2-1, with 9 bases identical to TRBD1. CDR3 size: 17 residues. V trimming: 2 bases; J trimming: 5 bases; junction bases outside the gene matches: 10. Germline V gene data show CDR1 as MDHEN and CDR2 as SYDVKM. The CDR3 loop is CASSLNRGRAWNNEQFF. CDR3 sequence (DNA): TGTGCCAGCAGTTTAAACAGGGGGCGAGCCTGGAACAATGAGCAGTTCTTC.

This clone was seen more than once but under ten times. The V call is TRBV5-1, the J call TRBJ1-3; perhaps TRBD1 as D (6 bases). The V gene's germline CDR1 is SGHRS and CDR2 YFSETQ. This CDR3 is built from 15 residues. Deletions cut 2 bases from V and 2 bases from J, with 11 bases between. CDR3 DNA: TGCGCCAGCAGCTTATCAACAGGGACTGGAAACACCATATATTTT. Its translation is CASSLSTGTGNTIYF.

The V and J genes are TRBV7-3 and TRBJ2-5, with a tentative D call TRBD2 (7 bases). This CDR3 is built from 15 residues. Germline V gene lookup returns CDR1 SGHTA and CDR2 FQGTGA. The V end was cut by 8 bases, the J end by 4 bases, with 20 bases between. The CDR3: CASGRGGEVGETQYF. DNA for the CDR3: TGTGCCAGCGGGCGCGGGGGCGAAGTGGGAGAGACCCAGTACTTC.